This TCR beta chain was documented in a study of breast tumors, draining lymph nodes, adjacent tissues. Whole-study results and caveats: Compared with lymph nodes, tumors were less diverse; compared with nontumor tissue, more. The lymph node origin of tumor T cells was framed as consistent with a hypothesis, not demonstrated. Compared with basal-like, luminal-like tumors shared significantly more repertoire with nontumor tissue.

One entry per CDR3 protein results from TCRdb running MiXCR on the multiplex PCR reads. This table has around 17,000 distinct CDR3 sequences, over 40% appearing once. This clonotype was detected ten times or more. Its antigen is undetermined. The sequenced sample was tumor-adjacent breast tissue. The sequence was collected from a female donor with breast cancer. Some clones in this sample may be carry-over from other donors' samples.

For the CDR3, the DNA is TGTGCCAGCAGCTTAGCGGGAGCCAACACCGGGGAGCTGTTTTTT. It translates to CASSLAGANTGELFF. The chain uses TRBV7-6 and TRBJ2-2, with a weak D call TRBD2 (5 bases). Germline values: CDR1 SGHVS, CDR2 FNYEAQ. CDR3 length: 15 amino acids. The V and J ends lost 0 bases and 2 bases respectively, with 7 bases between them.